This T cell receptor (beta chain) came from a study of T cell responses to AZD1222 COVID-19 vaccine. Germline V gene sequence: CDR1 LGHDT, CDR2 YNNKEL (reference sequence). The CDR3 extends over 14 amino acids. V was cut by 6 bases and J by 1 base, with 13 bases left in between. Repertoires were generated with immunoSEQ multiplex PCR, while TCRdb's copy carries only in-frame clones and drops some. This sample has fewer than 180,000 clones, with about 93% found just once. This receptor was taken from an adult who received the AZD1222 COVID-19 vaccine. The material sequenced was peripheral blood, taken 28 days after the second AZD1222 dose. The V call is TRBV3-1 (or the pseudogene TRBV3-2), the J call TRBJ2-7, with D possibly being TRBD1 or TRBD2 (5 bases each). The CDR3 DNA sequence: TGTGCCAGCAGTCCCGGGACGTATTCCTACGAGCAGTACTTC. Amino acids: CASSPGTYSYEQYF.